The 17 T cell receptor beta chains in this list originate from one sample, sequenced in a study of identical twins. MiXCR was run by TCRdb on the 5' RACE reads, yielding one entry per CDR3 protein. This sample has about 810,000 distinct CDR3 sequences, with 12% found just once. The data also belong to a second study, concerning yellow fever vaccine responses in identical twins.

The sequencing input was PBMCs. These receptors were taken from a young woman in good health.

At least ten counts were recorded for this clonotype. This chain connects TRBV3-1 to TRBJ2-1; D gene unclear. Trimming left V 5 bases short and J 6 bases short, with 11 bases between. The germline V gene encodes CDR1 LGHDT and CDR2 YNNKEL (reference sequence). This CDR3 spans 13 amino acids. The CDR3 spells CASSGISGNEQFF. In nucleotides, the CDR3 is TGTGCCAGCAGCGGTATTTCGGGCAATGAGCAGTTCTTC.

This clonotype has just a few counts. The rearrangement links TRBV5-1 to TRBJ2-3; tentatively, D is TRBD1 (6 bases). From germline, CDR1 is SGHRS and CDR2 YFSETQ. Trimming cost V 4 bases and J 6 bases, with 18 bases left between them. CDR3 size: 15 residues. CDR3: CASSGTGISRDTQYF. In DNA, the CDR3 is TGCGCCAGCAGCGGAACAGGGATCTCTCGGGATACGCAGTATTTT.

This clonotype was detected a few times. The rearrangement joins TRBV20-1 to TRBJ2-1; unclear D gene. The germline V gene has CDR1 DFQATT and CDR2 SNEGSKA (reference sequence). There are 14 residues in the CDR3. V was pared by 1 base and J by 3 bases, with 10 bases between. The DNA for the CDR3 is TGCAGTGCTAGAGGGGGAATGTACTACAATGAGCAGTTCTTC. Translating gives CSARGGMYYNEQFF.

Ten or more counts support this clonotype. The rearrangement joins TRBV11-2 to TRBJ2-3; 8 bases align to TRBD1. From germline, CDR1 is SGHAT and CDR2 FQNNGV. This CDR3 is built from 15 residues. The trim removed 5 bases at V and 2 bases at J, leaving 6 bases unmatched. The DNA of the CDR3 is TGTGCCAGCAGCCCGACAGGGGTCTTCACAGATACGCAGTATTTT. Its translation is CASSPTGVFTDTQYF. Complete variable domain (other parts from reference TRBV11-2 and TRBJ2-3): EAGVAQSPRYKIIEKRQSVAFWCNPISGHATLYWYQQILGQGPKLLIQFQNNGVVDDSQLPKDRFSAERLKGVDSTLKIQPAKLEDSAVYLCASSPTGVFTDTQYFGPGTRLTVL.

The table lists this clonotype with a few counts. The chain is built from TRBV6-4 and TRBJ2-7; D is uncertain. Trimming cost V 3 bases and J 2 bases, with 11 bases left between them. The CDR3 totals 14 residues. Germline CDR1 is MRHNA and CDR2 is SNTAGT. Here the CDR3 DNA reads TGTGCCAGCAGTGAAGGCTGCTTTACCTACGAGCAGTACTTC. The encoded protein is CASSEGCFTYEQYF.

Here the CDR3 reads CASGSTGDYYEQYF. The DNA for the CDR3 is TGTGCCAGCGGATCCACAGGGGACTACTACGAGCAGTACTTC. The chain joins TRBV6-1 to TRBJ2-7; the D gene could be TRBD1 or TRBD2 (7 bases each). The CDR3 has 14 amino acids. V was trimmed by 8 bases and J by 3 bases, leaving 17 bases between them. In germline, CDR1 is MNHNS, CDR2 SASEGT.

This clonotype was counted only a few times. V usage is TRBV9 and J usage is TRBJ2-3; 16 bases are a match to TRBD2. Trimming removed 0 bases from V and 4 bases from J; junction bases left unmatched: 2. Germline loops: CDR1 SGDLS, CDR2 YYNGEE. The CDR3 has 17 amino acids. CDR3 in DNA: TGTGCCAGCAGCGTAGGGGGGACTAGCGGGAGGGCAGATACGCAGTATTTT. It codes for CASSVGGTSGRADTQYF.

A few counts support this clonotype. The V call is TRBV28, the J call TRBJ2-7; 7 nucleotides match TRBD2. J was trimmed by 1 base and V by 5 bases; bases with no gene match: 11. The CDR3 has 16 residues. Germline assignment: CDR1 MDHEN and CDR2 SYDVKM. The CDR3 DNA follows: TGTGCCAGCAGTCCCCTAAAAGCGGGGAAATCCTACGAGCAGTACTTC. Translated: CASSPLKAGKSYEQYF.

This clonotype was seen many times. The chain has TRBV2 and TRBJ1-5, with D hard to call. Germline lookup yields CDR1 SNHLY and CDR2 FYNNEI. The CDR3 is made up of 15 amino acids. Trimming left V 1 base short and J 5 bases short, with 12 bases between. CDR3 nucleotides: TGTGCCAGCAGTGAAGAAGGCAGGAGCTATCAGCCCCAGCATTTT. Translated, it gives CASSEEGRSYQPQHF. The full variable domain, its missing parts supplied by reference TRBV2 and TRBJ1-5, is EPEVTQTPSHQVTQMGQEVILRCVPISNHLYFYWYRQILGQKVEFLVSFYNNEISEKSEIFDDQFSVERPDGSNFTLKIRSTKLEDSAMYFCASSEEGRSYQPQHFGDGTRLSIL.

This clonotype was counted at least ten times. The rearrangement uses TRBV5-1 and TRBJ2-7; a possible D gene is TRBD1 (6 bases). The germline V and J ends were trimmed by 5 bases and 7 bases, with 25 bases remaining between them. The CDR3 covers 16 residues. The germline CDR1 and CDR2 sequences are SGHRS and YFSETQ. DNA of the CDR3: TGCGCCAGCAGGAGGACAGACAGTACCTCTTTGGGGGAGCAGTACGTC. It specifies CASRRTDSTSLGEQYV.

V usage is TRBV12-3 or TRBV12-4 and J usage is TRBJ2-6; 12 bases line up with TRBD2. CDR3 length: 17 amino acids. J gave up 0 bases and V 6 bases, and 3 bases lay outside the gene matches. This chain's CDR3 is CASRPGLAGSGANVLTF. Written as DNA, the CDR3 is TGTGCCAGCAGACCGGGACTAGCGGGCTCTGGGGCCAACGTCCTGACTTTC.

This clonotype came up a few times. The J gene is TRBJ2-7, the V gene TRBV10-2, with 12 positions matching TRBD2. The CDR3 is made up of 17 amino acids. V shed 2 bases, J shed 4 bases, and the junction held 9 bases outside the gene matches. The germline CDR1 and CDR2 sequences are WSHSY and SAAADI. As DNA, the CDR3 is TGCGCCAGCAGTGAGACTAGCGGGAGGCCCGGAGGGTACGAGCAGTACTTC. Translation: CASSETSGRPGGYEQYF.

This clonotype was counted only a few times. This chain links TRBV6-2 or TRBV6-3 with TRBJ2-5; D unresolved. Germline loops: CDR1 MNHEY, CDR2 SVGEGT. CDR3 length equals 10 residues. Trimming pared 8 bases from V and 3 bases from J, leaving 4 bases between. The CDR3 sequence: CASYEETQYF. The CDR3 nucleotides are TGTGCCAGCTACGAAGAGACCCAGTACTTC.

V is TRBV5-1 and J is TRBJ1-4; TRBD1 agrees at 9 bases. This CDR3 region has 16 residues. Germline CDR1 is SGHRS and CDR2 is YFSETQ. Trimming took 5 bases from V and 1 from J; bases not matched to a gene: 6. CDR3 nucleotides: TGCGCCAGCAGGACGGGACAGGGCGTAACTAATGAAAAACTGTTTTTT. This sequence encodes CASRTGQGVTNEKLFF.

Only a few counts were recorded for this clonotype. The chain carries TRBV7-9 and TRBJ2-7; D call uncertain. This CDR3 spans 11 amino acids. Per germline, CDR1 SEHNR and CDR2 FQNEAQ (reference sequence). Trimming took off 1 base at V and 12 bases at J, with 10 bases between the two ends. The CDR3: CASSLGDGWYF. Written as DNA, the CDR3 is TGTGCCAGCAGCTTAGGAGACGGATGGTACTTC.

This clonotype has at least ten counts. The genes are TRBV12-3 or TRBV12-4 and TRBJ1-5; possibly TRBD1 for D (6 bases). This CDR3 contains 15 residues. Trimming took 6 bases from V and 1 from J, leaving 13 bases between them. The CDR3 sequence: CASRYQGNSNQPQHF. For the CDR3, the DNA is TGTGCCAGCAGATATCAGGGGAACAGCAATCAGCCCCAGCATTTT.

The CDR3 nucleotides are TGCAGTGCTAGAGAGAAAACTAGCGGGGGGACAGATACGCAGTATTTT. Protein sequence: CSAREKTSGGTDTQYF. The chain employs TRBV20-1 and TRBJ2-3; 12 bases fit TRBD2. Germline CDR1 reads DFQATT; CDR2 reads SNEGSKA (reference sequence). The CDR3 consists of 16 residues. V trimming: 0 bases; J trimming: 3 bases; junction bases outside the gene matches: 4.